This paragraph reports one T cell receptor (beta chain). Its antigen is unidentified. The junction differs from germline at one of its ends, possibly a read error. The germline CDR1 and CDR2 sequences are MGHRA and YSYEKL. The CDR3 extends over 15 amino acids. The sample comes from a study of cytomegalovirus exposure and HLA in healthy donors. Study results and caveats: A few V segments could not be told apart, such as TRBV6-2 and TRBV6-3, and were left out. TCR beta chains associated with HLA were, in a later analysis, more clonally expanded than equally common others. Donors belonging to an Asian-associated ancestry cluster reportedly showed fewer N-insertions in productive TCRs than the approximately 690-donor mean, according to what a later analysis found.

Primers for the PCR totalled 60 Vbeta and 13 Jbeta. Sequenced by immunoSEQ multiplex PCR; TCRdb stores in-frame clones only, minus some. The data show roughly 150,000 clones, over 65% seen once. The genes are TRBV4-1 and TRBJ1-3, with a weak D call TRBD1 (5 bases). Sequencing used PBMCs. The sequence came from a male donor in good health and CMV-seronegative. The CDR3 bases are TGCGCCAGCAGCCCGAACCGGGACTTTGGAAGCACCATATATTTT. It encodes CASSPNRDFGSTIYF.